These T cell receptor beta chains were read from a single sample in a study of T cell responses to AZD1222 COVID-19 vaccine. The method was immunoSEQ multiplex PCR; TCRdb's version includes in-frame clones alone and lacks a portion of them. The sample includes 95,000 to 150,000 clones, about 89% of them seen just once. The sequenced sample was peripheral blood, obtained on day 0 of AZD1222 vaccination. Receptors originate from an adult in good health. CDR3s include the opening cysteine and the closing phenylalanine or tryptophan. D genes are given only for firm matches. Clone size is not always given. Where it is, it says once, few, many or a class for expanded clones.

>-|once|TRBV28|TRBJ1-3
TGTGCCAGCAGTTTTAGGGTCAGACTGACAAGAAACACCATATATTTT
CASSFRVRLTRNTIYF
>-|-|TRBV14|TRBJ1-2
TGTGCCAGCAGCCAAGACAGAAATAACTATGGCTACACCTTC
CASSQDRNNYGYTF
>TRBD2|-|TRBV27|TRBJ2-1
TGTGCCAGCAGTGGACTAGCGGAGCCCTACAATGAGCAGTTCTTC
CASSGLAEPYNEQFF
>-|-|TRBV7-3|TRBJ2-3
TGTGCCAGCAGCTTAAGCCACATCACAGATACGCAGTATTTT
CASSLSHITDTQYF
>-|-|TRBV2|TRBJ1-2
TGTGCCAGCCGGGGGGGACCGAACTATGGCTACACCTTC
CASRGGPNYGYTF
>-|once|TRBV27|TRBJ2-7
TGTGCCAGCAAATCAGGGACGGCACCTGTAGGAGAGCAGTACTTC
CASKSGTAPVGEQYF
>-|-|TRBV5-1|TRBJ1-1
TGCGCCAGCAGCTTGAAGTTTGGTGGGAGTGAAGCTTTCTTT
CASSLKFGGSEAFF
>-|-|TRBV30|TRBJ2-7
TGTGCCTGGGCCCGCCCTCCGGGACAAACCTACGAGCAGTACTTC
CAWARPPGQTYEQYF
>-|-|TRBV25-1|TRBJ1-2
TGTGCCAGCAGTGAATATGGGCCAGTTTTCGCTGGCTACACCTTC
CASSEYGPVFAGYTF
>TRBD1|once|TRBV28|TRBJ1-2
TGTGCCAGCGGTCAGGGGGCGAATCCCTATGGCTACACCTTC
CASGQGANPYGYTF
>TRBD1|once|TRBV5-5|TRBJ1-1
TGTGCCAGCAGCCTACAGGGGAGCCTCACTGAAGCTTTCTTT
CASSLQGSLTEAFF
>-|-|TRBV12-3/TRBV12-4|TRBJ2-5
TGTGCCAGCAGATATGTCCAAGAGACCCAGTACTTC
CASRYVQETQYF
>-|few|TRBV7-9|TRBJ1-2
TGTGCCAGCAGCTCCATTATAGGGACACCTGATGGCTACACCTTC
CASSSIIGTPDGYTF
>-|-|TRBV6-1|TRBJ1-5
TGTGCCAGCAGTGAGACGATAATGATCAGGAATCAGCCCCAGCATTTT
CASSETIMIRNQPQHF
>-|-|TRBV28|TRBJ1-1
TGTGCCAGCTCAGCGCAGGGGTGGACCCCATTTTTT
CASSAQGWTPFF
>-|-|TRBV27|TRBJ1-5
TGTGCCAGCGGATGGGAGGGGGGGAGGAATCAGCCCCAGCATTTT
CASGWEGGRNQPQHF
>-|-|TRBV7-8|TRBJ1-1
TGTGCCAGCAGCTTAAAATCCTCGGGGGCTGAAGCTTTCTTT
CASSLKSSGAEAFF
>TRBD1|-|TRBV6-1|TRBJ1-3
TGTGCCAGCAGTGCCGCGCCGGACAGGGGGCTTGGAAACACCATATATTTT
CASSAAPDRGLGNTIYF
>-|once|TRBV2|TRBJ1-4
TGTGCCAGCAGTAGAAGGCGGGCCTATAATGAAAAACTGTTTTTT
CASSRRRAYNEKLFF
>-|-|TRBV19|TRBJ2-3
TGTGCCAGTAGTATGGGTGCAGGCTTCCTGGGCACAGATACGCAGTATTTT
CASSMGAGFLGTDTQYF
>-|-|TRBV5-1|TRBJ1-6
TGCGCCAGCAGGCGGGACTATAGGGAGTCACCCCTCCACTTT
CASRRDYRESPLHF
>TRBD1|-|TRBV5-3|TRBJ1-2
TGTGCCAGAAGCTTGCGTGACAGGGGACAAAATGGCTACACCTTC
CARSLRDRGQNGYTF
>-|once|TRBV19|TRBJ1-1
TGTGCCAGTAGTGCCGGGGGACGGATGAACACTGAAGCTTTCTTT
CASSAGGRMNTEAFF
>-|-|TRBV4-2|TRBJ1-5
TGTGCCAGCACCCCAGCGGTTGGGCTGGATCAGCCCCAGCATTTT
CASTPAVGLDQPQHF
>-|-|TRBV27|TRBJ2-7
TGTGCCAGCAGCACGGGTGGGGAGCAGTACTTC
CASSTGGEQYF
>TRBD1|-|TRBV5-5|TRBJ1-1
TGTGCCAGCAGCCTCGGACAGGGGATCACTGAAGCTTTCTTT
CASSLGQGITEAFF
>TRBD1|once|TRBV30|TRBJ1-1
TGTGCCTGGAGTGTGTGGCAGGGGGCTGAAGCTTTCTTT
CAWSVWQGAEAFF
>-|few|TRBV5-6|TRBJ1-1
TGTGCCAGCGGTCGACGGAACATAATGAACACTGAAGCTTTCTTT
CASGRRNIMNTEAFF
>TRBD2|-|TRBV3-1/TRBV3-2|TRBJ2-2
TGTGCCAGCAGCCGGTTCACTAGCGGGGGTTACACCGGGGAGCTGTTTTTT
CASSRFTSGGYTGELFF